A single sample is the source of the 32 T cell receptor beta chains below, sequenced in a study of human T cells and chemical hapten exposure. Time point indicated: pre-sensitization, week 0. The treatment denotes: therapeutic diphenylcyclopropenone sensitization with weekly scalp DPC. Using its own MiXCR run on the RACE reads, TCRdb lists one record per CDR3 protein. The table lists more than 250,000 distinct CDR3 sequences, almost 8% of them singletons, with more than 0.95% in the top ten. Source: whole blood, taken in connection with sensitization to the hapten diphenylcyclopropenone (DPC). These receptors came from a young man with alopecia areata. Some clones in this sample may be carry-over from other donors' samples.

This clonotype was found many times. The gene calls are TRBV20-1 and TRBJ1-1, with 8 bases identical to TRBD1. The V and J ends lost 6 bases and 1 base, in that order; junction bases with no gene match: 4. The CDR3 runs to 13 residues. The germline CDR1 and CDR2 sequences are DFQATT and SNEGSKA (reference sequence). The CDR3 sequence is CSAGTGPNTEAFF. CDR3 in DNA: TGCAGTGCCGGGACAGGACCGAACACTGAAGCTTTCTTT.

This clonotype has ten or more counts. V gene TRBV5-1 combines with J gene TRBJ1-6; D is unclear. V shed 2 bases and J shed 7 bases, with 16 bases lying between them. This CDR3 comprises 16 residues. From germline, CDR1 is SGHRS and CDR2 YFSETQ. CDR3 in DNA: TGCGCCAGCAGCTTTTTGGGGAACAATCCGAATTCACCCCTCCACTTT. It encodes CASSFLGNNPNSPLHF.

This clonotype was observed a few times. The chain joins TRBV21-1 to TRBJ2-7. TRBV21-1 corresponds to a pseudogene. This CDR3 has 15 residues. CDR3 sequence: CASSKAEAASYEQYV. DNA of the CDR3: TGTGCCAGCAGCAAAGCGGAGGCAGCCTCCTACGAGCAGTACGTC.

In DNA form, the CDR3 reads TGTGCCAGCAGCTTCGCGGGACTAGCGGAAGAGACCCAGTACTTC. Amino acids: CASSFAGLAEETQYF. The chain recombines TRBV7-2 with TRBJ2-5; 11 nucleotides line up with TRBD2. CDR3 length: 15 residues. From germline, CDR1 is SGHTA and CDR2 FQGNSA. V was pared by 3 bases and J by 3 bases, with 3 bases of the junction left unmatched.

This clonotype was counted only a few times. The genes are TRBV7-3 and TRBJ2-7; unclear D gene. V dropped 5 bases and J dropped 3 bases, with 11 bases sitting between them. The CDR3 runs to 13 residues. Germline V gene lookup returns CDR1 SGHTA and CDR2 FQGTGA. The chain's CDR3 is CASSPRVGYEQYF. The CDR3 nucleotides read TGTGCCAGCAGCCCTCGGGTGGGCTACGAGCAGTACTTC.

The sample holds a few counts of this clonotype. The chain employs TRBV10-3 and TRBJ2-3, with a possible D match to TRBD2 (7 bases). CDR1 is ENHRY and CDR2 is SYGVKD in the germline V gene. V gave up 10 bases and J gave up 0 bases, with 17 bases separating them. There are 15 residues in the CDR3. The CDR3 DNA is TGTGCCAGCCGGGGGGCGTCATCTAGCACAGATACGCAGTATTTT. As protein: CASRGASSSTDTQYF.

The chain links TRBV29-1 to TRBJ2-1; D is possibly TRBD1 (6 bases). Germline assignment: CDR1 SQVTM and CDR2 ANQGSEA. The CDR3 runs 14 residues. Between the trimmed V and J ends, which lost 6 bases and 7 bases, there was a span of 19 bases. The CDR3 DNA reads as TGCAGCGTGGCACAGGGCGGTTTTAGGAATGAGCAGTTCTTC. It is translated as CSVAQGGFRNEQFF.

The sample holds a few counts of this clonotype. The chain combines TRBV25-1 with TRBJ2-7, with D tentatively TRBD1 or TRBD2 (5 bases each). This CDR3 has 14 residues. Germline V gives CDR1 MGHDK, CDR2 SYGVNS. V gave up 8 bases and J gave up 0 bases, with 14 bases separating them. DNA for the CDR3: TGTGCCAGCGCCGCCGGGACCATCTCCTACGAGCAGTACTTC. Its translation: CASAAGTISYEQYF.

The CDR3 is CSVIIHGATNTGELFF. The CDR3 nucleotides are TGCAGCGTTATTATACATGGGGCCACGAACACCGGGGAGCTGTTTTTT. The chain is built from TRBV29-1 and TRBJ2-2, with D possibly being TRBD1 (5 bases). Per the germline V gene, CDR1 is SQVTM and CDR2 is ANQGSEA. The V and J ends lost 5 bases and 0 bases respectively, with 16 bases between them. The CDR3 length is 16 residues.

The chain joins TRBV10-3 to TRBJ1-3, with a tentative D call TRBD1 (5 bases). The CDR3 spans 14 residues. Germline V lookup: CDR1 ENHRY, CDR2 SYGVKD. V lost 4 bases to trimming and J lost 1 base, with 8 bases between them. CDR3 coding DNA: TGTGCCATCAGTGCGGCAGGGTCTGGAAACACCATATATTTT. Amino acids: CAISAAGSGNTIYF.

This clonotype was detected a few times. The chain couples TRBV7-9 to TRBJ1-2; perhaps TRBD1 as D (5 bases). Germline CDR1 SEHNR, CDR2 FQNEAQ (reference sequence). CDR3 length: 17 amino acids. The V and J ends lost 5 bases and 2 bases respectively, with 21 bases between them. CDR3 in DNA: TGTGCCAGCAGCCAAGGGGCTATTTCGGAGGGGAACTATGGCTACACCTTC. This encodes CASSQGAISEGNYGYTF. The full variable domain, completed using reference TRBV7-9 and TRBJ1-2, is DTGVSQNPRHKITKRGQNVTFRCDPISEHNRLYWYRQTLGQGPEFLTYFQNEAQLEKSRLLSDRFSAERPKGSFSTLEIQRTEQGDSAMYLCASSQGAISEGNYGYTFGSGTRLTVV.

J is TRBJ1-5 and V is TRBV11-1; tentatively, D is TRBD1 (6 bases). CDR1 and CDR2 (germline): SGHAT, FQDESV (reference sequence). V was shortened by 5 bases and J by 3 bases, with 14 bases between the two germline ends. The CDR3 spans 15 residues. CDR3 coding DNA: TGTGCCAGCAGCGCCGGGACATCGGACAATCAGCCCCAGCATTTT. Translation gives CASSAGTSDNQPQHF.

The chain uses TRBV7-2 and TRBJ2-7; 10 bases map to TRBD2. Per germline, CDR1 SGHTA and CDR2 FQGNSA. The junction had 6 bases not matched to a gene; V was cut back by 4 bases and J by 3 bases. The CDR3 has 15 residues. The CDR3 region is CASSYGLAEIYEQYF. The CDR3 DNA reads as TGTGCCAGCAGCTACGGACTAGCGGAAATCTACGAGCAGTACTTC.

This clonotype was found a few times. The rearrangement joins TRBV4-3 to TRBJ2-2, with unresolved D. Germline V gives CDR1 LGHNA, CDR2 YSLEER. V gave up 0 bases and J gave up 3 bases, with 8 bases separating them. This CDR3 comprises 15 residues. The CDR3 DNA sequence: TGCGCCAGCAGCCAAGATGCCCGGGACACCGGGGAGCTGTTTTTT. Amino acid sequence: CASSQDARDTGELFF.

This clonotype was picked up a small number of times. V is TRBV18 and J is TRBJ1-5, with a tentative D call TRBD1 (5 bases). CDR3 length: 15 amino acids. Germline V gives CDR1 KGHSH, CDR2 LQKENI. V was cut by 8 bases and J by 4 bases, with 18 bases left in between. CDR3 DNA sequence: TGTGCCAGCGTGCACCCTGCCCGGGGGAATCAGCCCCAGCATTTT. Its protein is CASVHPARGNQPQHF.

This clonotype was detected a few times. This chain links TRBV28 with TRBJ2-3; TRBD2 aligns across 8 bases. This CDR3 is built from 14 residues. Germline V gene data show CDR1 as MDHEN and CDR2 as SYDVKM. Trimming at V came to 7 bases and at J to 6 bases, leaving 9 bases not matched to a gene. The CDR3 is CASIQRGRGDTQYF. The CDR3 coding sequence is TGTGCCAGCATCCAGCGGGGGCGTGGGGATACGCAGTATTTT.

This clonotype was recorded a few times. The chain links TRBV20-1 to TRBJ1-5; 7 bases fit TRBD1. The CDR3 covers 16 residues. Germline values: CDR1 DFQATT, CDR2 SNEGSKA (reference sequence). The V and J ends lost 6 bases and 0 bases, in that order; junction bases with no gene match: 11. Here the CDR3 reads CSARPGTALSNQPQHF. In DNA, the CDR3 is TGCAGTGCGCGACCCGGGACAGCTCTTAGCAATCAGCCCCAGCATTTT.

This chain connects TRBV6-5 to TRBJ1-1; the match to TRBD1 covers 9 bases. The CDR3 spans 12 residues. Unmatched junction bases numbered 4, after V lost 6 bases and J lost 8 bases. Germline CDR1 is MNHEY and CDR2 is SVGAGI. CDR3 protein: CASRRDRGEAFF. CDR3 nucleotide sequence: TGTGCCAGCAGGCGAGACAGGGGGGAAGCTTTCTTT.

This clonotype occurred many times. V is TRBV19 and J is TRBJ1-2; D possibly corresponds to TRBD1 (5 bases). V was pared by 7 bases and J by 9 bases, with 12 bases between. This CDR3 has 11 residues. Germline V gives CDR1 LNHDA, CDR2 SQIVND (reference sequence). For the CDR3, the DNA is TGTGCCAGTAAGCTTCAGGGACGCTACACCTTC. It codes for CASKLQGRYTF.

The chain uses TRBV11-2 and TRBJ2-3; tentatively, D is TRBD2 (6 bases). Per the germline V gene, CDR1 is SGHAT and CDR2 is FQNNGV. Trimming took off 1 base at V and 2 bases at J, with 19 bases between the two ends. CDR3 size: 18 residues. DNA of the CDR3: TGTGCCAGCAGCTTAGCAAATATGGTAGCGGCATACACAGATACGCAGTATTTT. Translating it yields CASSLANMVAAYTDTQYF. Looking up the rest from reference TRBV11-2 and TRBJ2-3 gives the full variable domain: EAGVAQSPRYKIIEKRQSVAFWCNPISGHATLYWYQQILGQGPKLLIQFQNNGVVDDSQLPKDRFSAERLKGVDSTLKIQPAKLEDSAVYLCASSLANMVAAYTDTQYFGPGTRLTVL.

The table lists this clonotype with a count of one. This CDR3 is CASSTRQGASSYEQYF. The CDR3 DNA is TGTGCCAGCAGCACTAGACAGGGTGCAAGCTCCTACGAGCAGTACTTC. This chain links TRBV7-9 with TRBJ2-7; 7 bases agree with TRBD1. V trimming: 5 bases; J trimming: 0 bases; junction bases outside the gene matches: 10. The CDR3 runs to 16 residues. Germline-derived CDR1 and CDR2 are SEHNR and FQNEAQ (reference sequence).

This clonotype was counted at least ten times. The J gene is TRBJ1-2, the V gene TRBV28, with 12 bases aligning to TRBD1. The trim removed 10 bases at V and 4 bases at J, leaving 10 bases unmatched. CDR1 MDHEN and CDR2 SYDVKM come from the germline V gene. The CDR3 runs 15 residues. CDR3 in amino acids: CAIRDRGLLFYGYTF. DNA for the CDR3: TGTGCCATTAGGGACAGGGGGCTTCTATTCTATGGCTACACCTTC.

V gene TRBV2 combines with J gene TRBJ1-1, with D unresolved. Germline loops: CDR1 SNHLY, CDR2 FYNNEI. V lost 4 bases and J 3 bases, leaving 9 bases between the germline ends. The length of the CDR3 is 13 residues. In DNA, the CDR3 is TGTGCCAGCAGTGGGATCGCTTACACTGAAGCTTTCTTT. Translating it yields CASSGIAYTEAFF.

This chain connects TRBV3-1 to TRBJ2-4; 14 positions agree with TRBD2. V lost 4 bases and J lost 8; bases outside the gene matches: 7. The CDR3 is 16 amino acids. Germline CDR1 reads LGHDT; CDR2 reads YNNKEL (reference sequence). The CDR3 spells CASSLTSGGVGDIQYF. As DNA, the CDR3 is TGTGCCAGCAGCCTGACTAGCGGGGGGGTAGGAGACATTCAGTACTTC.

This clonotype was seen many times. This rearrangement joins TRBV29-1 to TRBJ1-1, with D maybe TRBD1 (5 bases). There are 14 residues in the CDR3. V dropped 3 bases and J dropped 1 base, with 12 bases sitting between them. The V gene's germline CDR1 is SQVTM and CDR2 ANQGSEA. The CDR3 DNA is TGCAGCGTTGATCATCTAGGGGCGAACACTGAAGCTTTCTTT. Its translation: CSVDHLGANTEAFF.

The chain joins TRBV7-9 to TRBJ2-7; D not certain. The V end was cut by 1 base, the J end by 2 bases, with 9 bases between. This CDR3 spans 14 amino acids. Germline V gene lookup returns CDR1 SEHNR and CDR2 FQNEAQ (reference sequence). CDR3 region: CASSLVVFPYEQYF. CDR3 sequence (DNA): TGTGCCAGCAGCTTAGTGGTCTTCCCCTACGAGCAGTACTTC.

This clonotype was recorded a few times. The gene calls are TRBV28 and TRBJ2-7, with D unclear. The V gene lost 2 bases and the J gene lost 0 bases, with 8 bases spanning the gap. This CDR3 spans 14 amino acids. Germline V gene sequence: CDR1 MDHEN, CDR2 SYDVKM. The CDR3 protein is CASSLHRASYEQYF. DNA for the CDR3: TGTGCCAGCAGTTTACATAGGGCCTCCTACGAGCAGTACTTC.

This clonotype was seen only a few times. J is TRBJ1-2 and V is TRBV6-2 or TRBV6-3; possibly TRBD1 for D (5 bases). In germline, CDR1 is MNHEY, CDR2 SVGEGT. The CDR3 loop spans 13 amino acids. V was cut by 10 bases and J by 3 bases, with 15 bases left in between. CDR3 residues: CATSIDSYYGYTF. The CDR3 DNA reads as TGTGCCACCTCTATCGACAGTTACTATGGCTACACCTTC.

The rearrangement uses TRBV4-3 and TRBJ2-2, with TRBD1 matching 7 bases. V shed 3 bases, J shed 8 bases, and the junction held 6 bases outside the gene matches. The CDR3 totals 14 residues. Germline V CDR1 and CDR2: LGHNA, YSLEER. The CDR3: CASSQLTGSGELFF. For the CDR3, the DNA is TGCGCCAGCAGCCAGCTGACAGGGTCTGGGGAGCTGTTTTTT.

This clonotype was observed at least ten times. The V and J genes are TRBV7-9 and TRBJ1-3; D call uncertain. Trimming left V 5 bases short and J 3 bases short, with 14 bases between. CDR1 is SEHNR, CDR2 FQNEAQ, per germline (reference sequence). The CDR3 spans 15 residues. CDR3 bases: TGTGCCAGCAGCCCGCCCCCCAGGATTGGAAACACCATATATTTT. It codes for CASSPPPRIGNTIYF.

This clonotype has more than one count but fewer than ten. CDR3: CSARREDRGIGNQPQHF. The CDR3 DNA reads as TGCAGTGCTAGAAGAGAGGACAGGGGAATTGGGAATCAGCCCCAGCATTTT. V gene TRBV20-1 combines with J gene TRBJ1-5; 9 bases are a match to TRBD1. The ends lost 2 bases at V and 4 bases at J; junction bases unmatched: 12. CDR3 length equals 17 residues. Germline assignment: CDR1 DFQATT and CDR2 SNEGSKA (reference sequence).

This sequence joins TRBV7-9 and TRBJ2-3; TRBD1 might be the D (7 bases). The V end lost 1 base, the J end lost 4 bases, and 12 bases lay between the germline ends. Germline V gives CDR1 SEHNR, CDR2 FQNEAQ (reference sequence). The CDR3 has 15 residues. The CDR3 spells CASSLGRGTADTQYF. The CDR3 DNA reads as TGTGCCAGCAGCTTAGGCCGCGGGACAGCAGATACGCAGTATTTT.